The TCR beta chain under discussion was sequenced for a study of cytomegalovirus exposure and HLA in healthy donors. Background on the study: Across almost 400 genotyped donors, 81% landed in the Caucasian-associated ancestry cluster. Findings and limits, study-wide: Differences between HLA loci emerged in a later analysis of TCR association rates, with DRB1 most and HLA-C fewest. Indistinguishability led to the exclusion of some V segments, TRBV6-2 and TRBV6-3 included. Most TCR sequences were seen very rarely across donors, but some public TCRs occurred in many.

This clone was observed a handful of times. The antigen is not known. V lost 0 bases to trimming and J lost 11 bases, with 11 bases between them. The germline gives CDR1 SGHKS, CDR2 YYEKEE (reference sequence). This CDR3 has 12 residues. A multiplex PCR was run with 60 Vbeta primers and 13 Jbeta primers. Clones were read by immunoSEQ multiplex PCR, and TCRdb kept only the in-frame ones, dropping some. The table includes roughly 150,000 clones, over 75% detected once. The sequence was obtained from a middle-aged man in good health and CMV-seropositive. The chain carries TRBV5-5 and TRBJ1-2; perhaps TRBD1 as D (5 bases). The specimen sequenced was PBMCs. CDR3 loop: CASSLAAEGYTF. DNA of the CDR3: TGTGCCAGCAGCTTGGCGGCGGAGGGGTACACCTTC.